A selection of T cell receptor beta chains follows, all from one sample in a study of early T cells in non-severe SARS-CoV-2 infection. TCRdb itself ran the 5' RACE reads through MiXCR, one entry per CDR3 protein. The sample has about 64,000 distinct CDR3 sequences, roughly 18% seen once. This sample comprised whole blood, obtained at baseline. Source of these receptors: an adult who was a healthcare worker with PCR-confirmed SARS-CoV-2 infection or an uninfected control (not recorded which). The CDR3 runs from the conserved cysteine through the conserved F or W. The size entry is marked missing in some rows and otherwise reads once, few, many or a size class.

v_gene	j_gene	abundance	CDR3aa
TRBV14	TRBJ1-6	NA	CASSQDLGFNSPLHF
TRBV4-2	TRBJ2-3	NA	CASSQNYGTDTQYF
TRBV19	TRBJ1-2	NA	CASSTGTSYGYTF
TRBV2	TRBJ2-5	many	CASSERTSGRAERETQYF
TRBV4-2	TRBJ1-5	NA	CASSMRQGIQPQHF
TRBV11-2	TRBJ2-1	NA	CASSSEGQDYNEQFF
TRBV28	TRBJ2-7	NA	CASRYSYEQYF
TRBV29-1	TRBJ2-3	NA	CSVEGAGGLDTQYF
TRBV7-9	TRBJ2-1	many	CASTLPRLDRHYNEQFF
TRBV7-2	TRBJ2-2	NA	CASSFSQGTGELFF
TRBV21-1	TRBJ2-6	many	CASSRDSGPSGANVLTF
TRBV5-1	TRBJ1-6	few	CASSWTTENNSPLHF
TRBV6-5	TRBJ1-5	few	CASSSDRGLDQPQHF
TRBV4-3	TRBJ2-5	NA	CASSQVPPRGETQYF
TRBV6-2/TRBV6-3	TRBJ2-5	few	CASSSRLAGGRQETQYF
TRBV20-1	TRBJ2-5	NA	CSAGQGVEETQYF